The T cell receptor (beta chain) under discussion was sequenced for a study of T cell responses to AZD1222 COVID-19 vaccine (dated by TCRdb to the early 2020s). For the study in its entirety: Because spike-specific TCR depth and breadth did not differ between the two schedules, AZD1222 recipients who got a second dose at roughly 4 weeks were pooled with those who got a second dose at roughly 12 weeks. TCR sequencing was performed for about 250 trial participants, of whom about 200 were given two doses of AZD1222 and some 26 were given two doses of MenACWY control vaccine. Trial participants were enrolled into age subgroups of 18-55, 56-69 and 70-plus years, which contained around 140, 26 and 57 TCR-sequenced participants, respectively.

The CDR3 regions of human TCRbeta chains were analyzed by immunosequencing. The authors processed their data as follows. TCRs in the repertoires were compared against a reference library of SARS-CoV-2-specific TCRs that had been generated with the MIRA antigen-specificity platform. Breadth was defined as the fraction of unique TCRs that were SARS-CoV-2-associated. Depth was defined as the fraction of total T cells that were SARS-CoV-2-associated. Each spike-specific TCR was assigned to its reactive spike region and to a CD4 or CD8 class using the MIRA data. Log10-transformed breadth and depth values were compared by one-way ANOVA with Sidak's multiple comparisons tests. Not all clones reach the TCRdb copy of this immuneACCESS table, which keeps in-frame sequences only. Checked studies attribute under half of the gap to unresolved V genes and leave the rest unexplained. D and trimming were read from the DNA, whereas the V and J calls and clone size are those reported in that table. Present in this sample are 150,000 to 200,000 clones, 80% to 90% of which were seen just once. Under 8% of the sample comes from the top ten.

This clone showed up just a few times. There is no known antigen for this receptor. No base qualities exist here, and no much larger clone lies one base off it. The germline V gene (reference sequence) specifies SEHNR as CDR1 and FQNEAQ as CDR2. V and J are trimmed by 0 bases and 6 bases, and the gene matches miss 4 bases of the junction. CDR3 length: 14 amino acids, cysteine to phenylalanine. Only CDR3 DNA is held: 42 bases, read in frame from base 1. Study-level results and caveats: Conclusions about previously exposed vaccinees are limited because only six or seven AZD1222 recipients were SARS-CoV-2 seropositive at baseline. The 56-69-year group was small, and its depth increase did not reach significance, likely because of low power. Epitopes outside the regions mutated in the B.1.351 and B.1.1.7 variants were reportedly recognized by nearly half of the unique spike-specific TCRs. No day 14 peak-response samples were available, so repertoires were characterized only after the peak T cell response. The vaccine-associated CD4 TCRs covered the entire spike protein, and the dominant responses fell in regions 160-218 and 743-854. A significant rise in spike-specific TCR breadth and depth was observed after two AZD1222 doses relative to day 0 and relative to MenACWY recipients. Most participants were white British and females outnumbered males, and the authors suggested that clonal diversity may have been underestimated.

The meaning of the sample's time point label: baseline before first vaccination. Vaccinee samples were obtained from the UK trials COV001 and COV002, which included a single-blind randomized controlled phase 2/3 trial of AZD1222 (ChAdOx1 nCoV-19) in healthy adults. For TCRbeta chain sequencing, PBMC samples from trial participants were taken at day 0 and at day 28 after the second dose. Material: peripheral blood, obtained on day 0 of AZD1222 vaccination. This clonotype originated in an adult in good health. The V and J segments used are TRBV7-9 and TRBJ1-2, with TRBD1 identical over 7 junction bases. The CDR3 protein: CASSLASGGDGYTF. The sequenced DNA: TGTGCCAGCAGCTTAGCGTCAGGGGGAGATGGCTACACCTTC.